Listed below are T cell receptor beta chains from one sample, sequenced in a study of blood T cell repertoires in COVID-19. Profiling relied on immunoSEQ multiplex PCR, and the TCRdb table lists in-frame clones only, not all of them. In the table there are roughly 130,000 clones, about 80% of which are singletons. Sequencing used peripheral blood. These receptors were collected from a man aged 60 to 75 with active or convalescent COVID-19. CDR3s include the opening cysteine and the closing phenylalanine or tryptophan.

TRBJ2-1	TRBV7-3	CASSRIPTPPNYNEQFF
TRBJ2-5	TRBV12-3/TRBV12-4	CASSPSGTQYF
TRBJ2-5	TRBV5-1	CASSSIPGTWTSGSGTQYF
TRBJ2-7	TRBV2	CASSVLNEQYF
TRBJ2-7	TRBV2	CASSAQGRGPYEQYF
TRBJ1-5	TRBV2	CASQIEGLQNQPQHF
TRBJ2-3	TRBV6-5	CASRAGLAGDTQYF
TRBJ1-1	TRBV28	CASSPPRNTEAFF
TRBJ1-2	TRBV6-5	CASSYDSTNYGYTF
TRBJ1-5	TRBV18	CASSPSGEGPQHF
TRBJ2-3	TRBV15	CATSRALQGADTQYF
TRBJ1-2	TRBV29-1	CSSGQGGGYGYTF
TRBJ1-1	TRBV5-6	CASSYRDRPATEAFF
TRBJ2-2	TRBV5-1	CASSSGQGGTGELFF
TRBJ2-7	TRBV28	CASSFGGQGAREQYF
TRBJ2-3	TRBV12-3/TRBV12-4	CASSYTGIDTQYF
TRBJ2-5	TRBV14	CASSQEWGQERETQYF
TRBJ2-5	TRBV12-3/TRBV12-4	CASSSRETQYF
TRBJ2-5	TRBV10-3	CAISYGTAGQGGETQYF
TRBJ2-1	TRBV7-2	CASSVSGVAYNEQFF
TRBJ2-1	TRBV6-2/TRBV6-3	CASSSGRSGNEQFF
TRBJ1-5	TRBV18	CASSPSVNQPQHF
TRBJ2-1	TRBV11-3	CASSLTLTSYEQFF
TRBJ1-1	TRBV21-1	CASSTYRALNTEAFF
TRBJ2-1	TRBV10-3	CATGGGGTQGNEQFF
TRBJ2-5	TRBV11-3	CASSRGGELEETQYF
TRBJ2-5	TRBV27	CASSPGGSQETQYF
TRBJ2-1	TRBV7-3	CASSGGLYNEQFF
TRBJ2-5	TRBV18	CASSPYGAAGPIQETQYF
TRBJ2-7	TRBV6-2/TRBV6-3	CASSPGGGGGPYEQYF
TRBJ1-2	TRBV5-4	CASSRQANYGYTF
TRBJ2-7	TRBV5-4	CASSWDSGPYEQYF
TRBJ2-5	TRBV6-2/TRBV6-3	CASSLSSSRQVAHPQETQYF
TRBJ1-6	TRBV7-2	CASSLVGARERALHF
TRBJ2-7	TRBV29-1	CSVEKEDSYEQYF
TRBJ2-2	TRBV6-4	CASSSGSNTGELFF
TRBJ2-7	TRBV7-2	CASSPRQGSYEQYF
TRBJ2-7	TRBV11-1	CASSFIRQNEQYF
TRBJ2-4	TRBV2	CASGAGLGLAKNIQYF
TRBJ2-7	TRBV6-6	CASSYSGPLEQYF
TRBJ2-1	TRBV27	CASSFSGGIGYEQFF
TRBJ1-2	TRBV27	CASSWAGGNYGYTF
TRBJ2-7	TRBV19	CASSIRGQQQYF
TRBJ2-2	TRBV27	CASSRDRGNTGELFF
TRBJ2-7	TRBV7-3	CASSLAGNREQYF
TRBJ1-1	TRBV6-5	CASTPGGDMTEAFF
TRBJ1-2	TRBV5-4	CASSPQGALGYTF